This entry lists 21 T cell receptor beta chains sequenced from one sample in a study of a mutant IDH1 vaccine in newly diagnosed glioma. The repertoire was sequenced with immunoSEQ multiplex PCR; TCRdb's copy has only in-frame clones and lacks some. The sample lists around 60,000 clones, less than 90% occurring once. Time point specified: week 47, end of study. Each dose delivered 300 ug of mutant IDH1 20-mer peptide subcutaneously with imiquimod. What these receptors recognize is not known. The sample was PBMCs, taken from a glioma patient whose treatment included an IDH1 peptide vaccine. The receptors shown here come from a man aged 30-40 years with glioma.

This chain joins TRBV7-7 and TRBJ2-5; TRBD1 matches 11 bases. After removal of 5 bases from V and 5 bases from J, the junction contained 7 bases not matched to a gene. This CDR3 has 15 amino acids. Germline assignment: CDR1 SSHAT and CDR2 FNYEAQ (reference sequence). The CDR3 DNA is TGTGCCAGCAGCCCTAGTTGGGACAGGGGGGAGACCCAGTACTTC. Residues: CASSPSWDRGETQYF.

The chain uses TRBV7-2 and TRBJ2-5; 10 nucleotides agree with TRBD2. The V gene's germline CDR1 is SGHTA and CDR2 FQGNSA. V gave up 2 bases and J gave up 4 bases; unmatched junction bases: 4. The CDR3 length is 15 residues. The CDR3 protein is CASSLSGGAGETQYF. The CDR3 DNA reads as TGTGCCAGCAGCTTAAGCGGGGGGGCCGGAGAGACCCAGTACTTC.

The chain carries TRBV18 and TRBJ1-1; unclear D gene. CDR1 and CDR2 (germline): KGHSH, LQKENI. V was shortened by 4 bases and J by 1 base, with 10 bases between the two germline ends. The CDR3 spans 14 residues. The CDR3 DNA reads as TGTGCCAGCTCACGTGGTGGGTCGAACACTGAAGCTTTCTTT. It is translated as CASSRGGSNTEAFF.

This chain links TRBV29-1 with TRBJ2-1; unclear D gene. The V end was cut by 8 bases, the J end by 7 bases, with 18 bases between. This CDR3 is built from 13 residues. From germline, CDR1 is SQVTM and CDR2 ANQGSEA. The DNA of the CDR3 is TGCAGCCTTAGTCCACTAAAGGGAAATGAGCAGTTCTTC. Translation gives CSLSPLKGNEQFF.

The chain employs TRBV18 and TRBJ1-1; possibly TRBD1 for D (6 bases). CDR1 is KGHSH, CDR2 LQKENI, per germline. The CDR3 loop spans 16 amino acids. Trimming shortened V by 3 bases and J by 1 base, and 15 bases separated the two germline ends. The CDR3 spells CASSPGAGRSNTEAFF. In DNA, the CDR3 is TGTGCCAGCTCACCGGGGGCGGGCAGATCGAACACTGAAGCTTTCTTT.

This clone turned up a few times. The V call is TRBV27, the J call TRBJ1-6; no clear D gene. V lost 6 bases, J lost 1 base, and 16 bases lay in between. Germline-derived CDR1 and CDR2 are MNHEY and SMNVEV (reference sequence). This CDR3 is built from 17 residues. DNA for the CDR3: TGTGCCAGCAGACCTAATGGTTCGCCGTCCTATAATTCACCCCTCCACTTT. It codes for CASRPNGSPSYNSPLHF.

The V call is TRBV5-6, the J call TRBJ2-7; no firm D call. The CDR3 loop spans 12 amino acids. V was pared by 0 bases and J by 6 bases, with 7 bases between. In germline, CDR1 is SGHDT, CDR2 YYEEEE. CDR3 nucleotide sequence: TGTGCCAGCAGCTTGGACCTAACCGAGCAGTACTTC. It translates to CASSLDLTEQYF.

J is TRBJ2-3 and V is TRBV5-4; 10 nucleotides line up with TRBD2. After removal of 2 bases from V and 2 bases from J, the junction contained 5 bases not matched to a gene. The CDR3 spans 16 residues. Germline CDR1 and CDR2: SGHNT and YYREEE (reference sequence). The CDR3 spells CASSFQTSGATDTQYF. In DNA form, the CDR3 reads TGTGCCAGCAGCTTCCAAACTAGCGGGGCCACAGATACGCAGTATTTT.

The rearrangement joins TRBV11-2 to TRBJ1-2; TRBD1 matches 7 bases. Trimming removed 8 bases from V and 7 bases from J; junction bases left unmatched: 7. The germline V gene encodes CDR1 SGHAT and CDR2 FQNNGV. This CDR3 comprises 12 residues. The CDR3 is CASQGGGVGYTF. The DNA for the CDR3 is TGTGCCAGCCAGGGGGGCGGTGTTGGCTACACCTTC.

This clone was counted between two and nine times. J is TRBJ2-3 and V is TRBV2; TRBD1 matches at 7 bases. The germline V gene encodes CDR1 SNHLY and CDR2 FYNNEI. V lost 7 bases to trimming and J lost 2 bases; unmatched junction nucleotides: 6. CDR3 length equals 14 residues. The CDR3 sequence: CASTRTGSTDTQYF. CDR3 DNA sequence: TGTGCCAGCACCCGGACAGGATCCACAGATACGCAGTATTTT.

The chain has TRBV5-5 and TRBJ1-2; TRBD1 is a possible D gene (6 bases). Germline CDR1 is SGHKS and CDR2 is YYEKEE (reference sequence). This CDR3 contains 14 residues. V was clipped by 0 bases and J by 6 bases, with 12 bases between them. CDR3 sequence: CASSLAGESDGYTF. As DNA, the CDR3 is TGTGCCAGCAGCTTGGCAGGGGAAAGTGATGGCTACACCTTC. Based on the CDR3 plus reference TRBV5-5 and TRBJ1-2, the full variable domain is DAGVTQSPTHLIKTRGQQVTLRCSPISGHKSVSWYQQVLGQGPQFIFQYYEKEERGRGNFPDRFSARQFPNYSSELNVNALLLGDSALYLCASSLAGESDGYTFGSGTRLTVV.

CDR3 residues: CASSSYGQGNNEQFF. In DNA, the CDR3 is TGTGCCAGCAGCTCTTACGGACAGGGGAACAATGAGCAGTTCTTC. J is TRBJ2-1 and V is TRBV11-2; 9 nucleotides agree with TRBD1. Germline values: CDR1 SGHAT, CDR2 FQNNGV. This CDR3 has 15 amino acids. Trimming removed 4 bases from V and 5 bases from J; junction bases left unmatched: 6.

The rearrangement uses TRBV5-1 and TRBJ2-7; D possibly matches TRBD1 or TRBD2 (7 bases each). The ends were cut back, 4 bases at V and 5 bases at J, with 16 bases in the middle. CDR1 and CDR2 from the germline V gene are SGHRS and YFSETQ. The CDR3 sequence is 14 residues long. CDR3 nucleotides: TGCGCCAGCAGCATTACAGGGGCGGGGGACGAGCAGTACTTC. It yields the protein CASSITGAGDEQYF.

The chain carries TRBV5-5 and TRBJ1-4; D unresolved. Germline values: CDR1 SGHKS, CDR2 YYEKEE (reference sequence). The CDR3 has 15 amino acids. V was clipped by 3 bases and J by 0 bases, with 9 bases between them. Here the CDR3 reads CASSSIGATNEKLFF. Written as DNA, the CDR3 is TGTGCCAGCAGCTCTATCGGGGCAACTAATGAAAAACTGTTTTTT.

This clone is labeled as medium-sized. At the DNA level, this CDR3 is encoded by other sequences in the same sample as well. The chain carries TRBV4-2 and TRBJ2-2; 9 nucleotides match TRBD2. CDR1 and CDR2 from the germline V gene are LGHNA and YNFKEQ. The CDR3 spans 18 residues. Trimming removed 0 bases from V and 2 bases from J; junction bases left unmatched: 7. The CDR3 nucleotides are TGTGCCAGCAGCCAAGATGGGGCGGGGGGGCCTAACACCGGGGAGCTGTTTTTT. Translated, it gives CASSQDGAGGPNTGELFF.

V usage is TRBV19 and J usage is TRBJ1-1; D is unclear. The CDR3 extends over 12 amino acids. The V gene lost 5 bases and the J gene lost 6 bases, with 10 bases spanning the gap. From germline, CDR1 is LNHDA and CDR2 SQIVND (reference sequence). CDR3 sequence (DNA): TGTGCCAGTAGTGAAAGGTCCCCTGAAGCTTTCTTT. Protein: CASSERSPEAFF.

This clone was counted a single time. The gene calls are TRBV14 and TRBJ1-2, with D possibly TRBD1 on 6 matching bases. The CDR3 consists of 13 residues. Germline CDR1 SGHDN, CDR2 FVKESK. The ends were cut back, 3 bases at V and 3 bases at J, with 8 bases in the middle. In DNA form, the CDR3 reads TGTGCCAGCAGCCATACAGGGTACTATGGCTACACCTTC. This codes for CASSHTGYYGYTF.

The V and J genes are TRBV5-1 and TRBJ2-2; 9 positions match TRBD1. The germline gives CDR1 SGHRS, CDR2 YFSETQ. The V and J ends lost 3 bases and 1 base, in that order; junction bases with no gene match: 4. This CDR3 is built from 16 residues. This CDR3 is CASSSAGQGNTGELFF. The CDR3 DNA sequence: TGCGCCAGCAGCTCGGCGGGACAGGGGAACACCGGGGAGCTGTTTTTT.

The chain couples TRBV5-4 to TRBJ1-2; D is possibly TRBD1 (6 bases). Germline lookup yields CDR1 SGHNT and CDR2 YYREEE (reference sequence). Trimming pared 0 bases from V and 6 bases from J, leaving 15 bases between. The CDR3 has 15 residues. The CDR3 nucleotides are TGTGCCAGCAGCTTGGGGAGCAGGGGATTGGATGGCTACACCTTC. Its translation is CASSLGSRGLDGYTF.

The chain uses TRBV4-1 and TRBJ1-3; D uncertain. CDR3 size: 14 residues. Germline CDR1 is MGHRA and CDR2 is YSYEKL. V was shortened by 4 bases and J by 7 bases, with 14 bases between the two germline ends. The CDR3 DNA sequence: TGCGCCAGCAGCCTCTGGGCCAGAAGGAACACCATATATTTT. Protein: CASSLWARRNTIYF.

This chain links TRBV10-3 with TRBJ1-6; D remains unclear. Trimming took off 2 bases at V and 4 bases at J, with 12 bases between the two ends. This CDR3 spans 16 amino acids. Germline-derived CDR1 and CDR2 are ENHRY and SYGVKD. Written as DNA, the CDR3 is TGTGCCATCAGTGAGGGGTCAGAAAGTTATAATTCACCCCTCCACTTT. Translation: CAISEGSESYNSPLHF.